Each of the 9 T cell receptor beta chains below was sequenced from the same sample in a study of identical twins (dated by TCRdb to the mid-2010s). Library preparation used 5' RACE. The listed sequencing device is Illumina HiSeq 2000. TCRdb reran the public reads through fastp at Q25 and MiXCR, keeping productive beta chains. Each CDR3 protein gets just one entry, which takes the most common genes and DNA from the rows behind it. The sample table holds around 280,000 distinct CDR3 sequences, of which approximately 8% were seen once. 2% to 2.5% of the sample goes to the ten largest clones. This same sample was also taken into another study, of yellow fever vaccine responses in identical twins.

The material sequenced was memory (CD45RO+) T cells sorted from blood. The sample's cell subset or site, from its label and the paper: CD45RO+ enriched T cells. The receptors stem from a woman between 18 and 30 years old in good health.

V is TRBV7-8 and J is TRBJ2-7; 9 nucleotides match TRBD1. The CDR3 extends over 15 amino acids. V dropped 0 bases and J dropped 6; count of bases not matched to a gene: 6. Germline V CDR1 and CDR2: SGHVS, FQNEAQ. The CDR3 loop is CASSLARDRVAEQYF. CDR3 DNA sequence: TGTGCCAGCAGCTTAGCGCGGGACAGGGTGGCCGAGCAGTACTTC.

This clonotype was seen more than once but under ten times. V gene TRBV29-1 combines with J gene TRBJ1-2, with 7 bases aligning to TRBD1. Germline-derived CDR1 and CDR2 are SQVTM and ANQGSEA. The CDR3 is made up of 14 amino acids. V dropped 4 bases and J dropped 7; count of bases not matched to a gene: 12. In nucleotides, the CDR3 is TGCAGCGTTGCCCCCTCGACAGGGCCGACTGGCTACACCTTC. Protein sequence: CSVAPSTGPTGYTF. The full variable domain, with the rest looked up from reference TRBV29-1 and TRBJ1-2, is SAVISQKPSRDICQRGTSLTIQCQVDSQVTMMFWYRQQPGQSLTLIATANQGSEATYESGFVIDKFPISRPNLTFSTLTVSNMSPEDSSIYLCSVAPSTGPTGYTFGSGTRLTVV.

This clonotype was picked up a small number of times. This chain links TRBV7-3 with TRBJ2-2; tentative D call: TRBD2 (6 bases). This CDR3 region has 16 residues. Trimming removed 2 bases from V and 1 base from J, with 11 bases in between. Germline V gene lookup returns CDR1 SGHTA and CDR2 FQGTGA. The CDR3 nucleotides read TGTGCCAGCAGCTTAGGGCTAGCGAAGAACACCGGGGAGCTGTTTTTT. Translation: CASSLGLAKNTGELFF.

This clonotype was observed many times. The chain recombines TRBV2 with TRBJ1-2; D possibly corresponds to TRBD1 (5 bases). Trimming shortened V by 5 bases and J by 4 bases, and 17 bases separated the two germline ends. The germline V gene has CDR1 SNHLY and CDR2 FYNNEI. This CDR3 spans 15 amino acids. The CDR3 nucleotides read TGTGCCAGCAGTTCGGGATTGGGCGGGACCTATGGCTACACCTTC. Translating it yields CASSSGLGGTYGYTF.

This clonotype has a count of ten or more. This rearrangement joins TRBV25-1 to TRBJ1-2; no clear D gene. With 2 bases removed from V and 7 bases from J, the gap between germline ends came to 8 bases. The CDR3 loop spans 12 amino acids. Germline CDR1 and CDR2: MGHDK and SYGVNS. The CDR3: CASSEPFFGYTF. The CDR3 nucleotides are TGTGCCAGCAGTGAACCCTTTTTTGGCTACACCTTC.

This clonotype has a count of ten or more. The CDR3 sequence: CASSLSGQDQYF. The DNA for the CDR3 is TGTGCCAGCAGCTTGTCAGGGCAGGACCAGTACTTC. The V gene is TRBV5-8, the J gene TRBJ2-4; possible D gene TRBD1, 5 bases. The germline gives CDR1 SGHTS, CDR2 YDEGEE. This CDR3 region has 12 residues. V was clipped by 1 base and J by 13 bases, with 12 bases between them.

This chain connects TRBV15 to TRBJ1-3; D might be TRBD1 (6 bases). The CDR3 is 15 amino acids. Germline V gene sequence: CDR1 LNHNV, CDR2 YYDKDF (reference sequence). The V and J ends lost 5 bases and 4 bases respectively, with 15 bases between them. The CDR3 region is CATSVDRTAGNTIYF. The CDR3, as DNA: TGTGCCACCAGCGTAGACCGGACAGCGGGAAACACCATATATTTT.

This clonotype was detected ten times or more. This chain links TRBV4-1 with TRBJ2-2, with a weak D call TRBD1 (5 bases). Trimming left V 1 base short and J 5 bases short, with 11 bases between. Germline CDR1 reads MGHRA; CDR2 reads YSYEKL. The CDR3 consists of 15 residues. CDR3 sequence reads: CASSQVRQITGELFF. The CDR3 DNA reads as TGCGCCAGCAGCCAAGTCCGACAGATAACCGGGGAGCTGTTTTTT.

This clonotype was seen many times. This sequence joins TRBV15 and TRBJ2-1; the match to TRBD2 covers 12 bases. Germline V gene lookup returns CDR1 LNHNV and CDR2 YYDKDF (reference sequence). The junction had 12 bases not matched to a gene; V was cut back by 3 bases and J by 9 bases. The CDR3 totals 17 residues. The DNA of the CDR3 is TGTGCCACCAGCAGTCAAAAGACTAGCGGGGGCGAGGCTGAGCAGTTCTTC. Translating it yields CATSSQKTSGGEAEQFF.